This record looks at one TCR beta chain sequence and its context. Documented time point: newly diagnosed GD, antithyroid drugs for less than 3 months. PBMCs were the source of the RNA used for TCR sequencing. All patients originated from an endocrinology department located in Xi'an, China. Construction of the TCR beta libraries employed iRepertoire HTBI primers in conjunction with Arm-PCR of CDR3 regions. TCRdb independently ran MiXCR on the multiplex PCR reads; one entry per CDR3 protein. The sample comprises under 450,000 distinct CDR3 sequences, roughly 12% of which are singletons, and 15% to 20% rests with the top ten. The source of the sample is a study of regulatory T cells in long-lasting Graves disease. As for the study in general: Those Graves' patients who were newly diagnosed had been on antithyroid drugs under 3 months.

The germline V gene has CDR1 MGHRA and CDR2 YSYEKL. V was trimmed by 5 bases and J by 7 bases, leaving 9 bases between them. CDR3 size: 11 residues. The sample also formed part of further work on T cells in Graves' hyperthyroidism and ophthalmopathy. This second report adds: It was a median about seven months before onset that the model predicted ophthalmopathy.

The rearrangement joins TRBV4-1 to TRBJ2-7; D call uncertain. The sample was peripheral blood mononuclear cells (PBMCs), taken at new diagnosis, from a patient treated with antithyroid drugs. The TCR was taken from a woman between 18 and 30 years old with Graves disease. Here the CDR3 DNA reads TGCGCCAGCAGCGCAGAGAATGAGCAGTACTTC. Its translation is CASSAENEQYF.